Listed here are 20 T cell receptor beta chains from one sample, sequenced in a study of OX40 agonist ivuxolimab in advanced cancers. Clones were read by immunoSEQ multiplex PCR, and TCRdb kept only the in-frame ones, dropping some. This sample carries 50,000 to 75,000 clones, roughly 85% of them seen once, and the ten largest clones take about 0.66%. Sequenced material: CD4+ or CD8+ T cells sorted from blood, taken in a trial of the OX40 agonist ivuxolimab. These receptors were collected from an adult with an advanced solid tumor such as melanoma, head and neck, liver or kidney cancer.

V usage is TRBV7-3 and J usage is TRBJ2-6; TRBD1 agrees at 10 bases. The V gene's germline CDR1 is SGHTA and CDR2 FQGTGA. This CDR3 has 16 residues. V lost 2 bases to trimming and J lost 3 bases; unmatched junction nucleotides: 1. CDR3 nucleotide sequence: TGTGCCAGCAGCTTAGGGACAGGGGTTGGGGCCAACGTCCTGACTTTC. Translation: CASSLGTGVGANVLTF.

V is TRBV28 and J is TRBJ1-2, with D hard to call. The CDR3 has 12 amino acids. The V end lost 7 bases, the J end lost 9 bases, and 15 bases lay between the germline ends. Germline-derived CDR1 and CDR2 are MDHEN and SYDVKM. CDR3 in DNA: TGTGCCAGCACCTCACCCTCGGGTAGCTACACCTTC. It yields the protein CASTSPSGSYTF.

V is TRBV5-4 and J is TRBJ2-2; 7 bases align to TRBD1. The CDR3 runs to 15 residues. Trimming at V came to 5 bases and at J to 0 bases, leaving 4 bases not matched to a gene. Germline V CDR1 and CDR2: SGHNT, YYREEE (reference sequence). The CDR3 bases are TGTGCCAGCAGGGCAGGGGGATCGAACACCGGGGAGCTGTTTTTT. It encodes CASRAGGSNTGELFF.

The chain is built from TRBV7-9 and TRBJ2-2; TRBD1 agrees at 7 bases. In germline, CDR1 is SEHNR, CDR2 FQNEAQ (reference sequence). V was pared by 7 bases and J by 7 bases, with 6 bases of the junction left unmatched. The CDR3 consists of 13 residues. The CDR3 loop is CASILQGFGELFF. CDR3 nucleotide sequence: TGTGCCAGCATCCTACAGGGGTTCGGGGAGCTGTTTTTT.

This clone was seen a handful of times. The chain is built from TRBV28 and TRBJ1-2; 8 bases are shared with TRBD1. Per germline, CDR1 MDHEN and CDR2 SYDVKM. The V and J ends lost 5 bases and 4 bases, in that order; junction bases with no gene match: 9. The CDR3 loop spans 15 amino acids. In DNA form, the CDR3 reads TGTGCCAGCAGTGCCCGCACCGGGACAGGCTATGGCTACACCTTC. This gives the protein CASSARTGTGYGYTF.

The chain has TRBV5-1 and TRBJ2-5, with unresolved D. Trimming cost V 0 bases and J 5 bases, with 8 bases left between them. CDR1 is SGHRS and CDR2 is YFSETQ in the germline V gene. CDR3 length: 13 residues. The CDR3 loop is CASSLVFGETQYF. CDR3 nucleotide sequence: TGCGCCAGCAGCTTGGTTTTCGGGGAGACCCAGTACTTC.

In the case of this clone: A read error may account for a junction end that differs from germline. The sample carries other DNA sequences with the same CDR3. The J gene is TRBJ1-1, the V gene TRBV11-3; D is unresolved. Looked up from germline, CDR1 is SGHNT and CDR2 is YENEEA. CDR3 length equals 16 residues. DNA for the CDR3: TGCGCCAGCAGCTTAGAACGGACCTTTTTTAGCACTGAAGCTTTCTTT. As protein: CASSLERTFFSTEAFF.

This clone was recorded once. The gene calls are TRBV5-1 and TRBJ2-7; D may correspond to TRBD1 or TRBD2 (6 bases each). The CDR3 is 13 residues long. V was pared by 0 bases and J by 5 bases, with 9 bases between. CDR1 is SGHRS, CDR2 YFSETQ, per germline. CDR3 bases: TGCGCCAGCAGCTTGGCCGGGGGCGACGAGCAGTACTTC. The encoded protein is CASSLAGGDEQYF.

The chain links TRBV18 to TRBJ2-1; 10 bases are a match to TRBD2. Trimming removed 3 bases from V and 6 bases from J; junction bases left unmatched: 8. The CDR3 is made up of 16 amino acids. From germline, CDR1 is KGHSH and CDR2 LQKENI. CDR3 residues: CASSPLAGANLNEQFF. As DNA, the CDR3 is TGTGCCAGCTCACCCCTAGCGGGAGCCAATCTCAATGAGCAGTTCTTC.

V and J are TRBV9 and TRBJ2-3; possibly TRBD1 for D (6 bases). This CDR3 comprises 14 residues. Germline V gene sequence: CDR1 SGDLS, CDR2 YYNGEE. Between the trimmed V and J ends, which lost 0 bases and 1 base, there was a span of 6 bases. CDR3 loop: CASSVDRGTDTQYF. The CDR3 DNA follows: TGTGCCAGCAGCGTAGACAGGGGCACAGATACGCAGTATTTT.

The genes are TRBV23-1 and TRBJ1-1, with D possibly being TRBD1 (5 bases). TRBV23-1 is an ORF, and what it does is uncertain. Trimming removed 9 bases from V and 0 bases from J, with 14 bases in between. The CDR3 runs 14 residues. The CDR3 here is CASPTGDMNTEAFF. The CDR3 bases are TGCGCCAGTCCCACAGGAGACATGAACACTGAAGCTTTCTTT.

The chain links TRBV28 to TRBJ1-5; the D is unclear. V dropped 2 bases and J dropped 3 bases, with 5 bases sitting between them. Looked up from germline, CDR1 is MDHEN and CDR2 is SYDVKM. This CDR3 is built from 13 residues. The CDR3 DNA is TGTGCCAGCAGTTTACAGCACAATCAGCCCCAGCATTTT. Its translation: CASSLQHNQPQHF.

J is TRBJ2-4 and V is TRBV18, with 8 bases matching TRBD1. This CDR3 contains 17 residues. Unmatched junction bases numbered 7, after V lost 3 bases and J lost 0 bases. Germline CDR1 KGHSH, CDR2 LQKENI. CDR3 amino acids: CASSPTGTGLAKNIQYF. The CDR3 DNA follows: TGTGCCAGCTCACCTACCGGGACAGGCCTAGCCAAAAACATTCAGTACTTC.

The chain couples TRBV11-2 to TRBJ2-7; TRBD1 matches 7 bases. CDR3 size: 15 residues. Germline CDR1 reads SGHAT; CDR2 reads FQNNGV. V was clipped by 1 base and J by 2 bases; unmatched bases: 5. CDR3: CASSLALDRAYEQYF. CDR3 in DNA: TGTGCCAGCAGCTTAGCCCTAGACAGGGCCTACGAGCAGTACTTC.

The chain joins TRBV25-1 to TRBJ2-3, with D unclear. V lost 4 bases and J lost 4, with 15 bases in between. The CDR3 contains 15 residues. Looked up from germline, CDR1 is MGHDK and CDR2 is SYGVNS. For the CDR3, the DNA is TGTGCCAGCAGTGGATTCGGGCCTGCCGCAGATACGCAGTATTTT. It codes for CASSGFGPAADTQYF.

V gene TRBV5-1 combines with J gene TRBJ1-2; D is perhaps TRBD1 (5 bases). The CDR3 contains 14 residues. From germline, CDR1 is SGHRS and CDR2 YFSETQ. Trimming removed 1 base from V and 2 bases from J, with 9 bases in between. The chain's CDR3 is CASSLSWGNYGYTF. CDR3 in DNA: TGCGCCAGCAGCTTGAGTTGGGGGAACTATGGCTACACCTTC.

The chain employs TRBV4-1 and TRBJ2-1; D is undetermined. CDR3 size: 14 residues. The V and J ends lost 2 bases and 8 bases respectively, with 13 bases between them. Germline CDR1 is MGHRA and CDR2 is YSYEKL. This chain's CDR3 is CASSQLVPQYEQFF. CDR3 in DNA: TGCGCCAGCAGCCAATTGGTCCCCCAATATGAGCAGTTCTTC.

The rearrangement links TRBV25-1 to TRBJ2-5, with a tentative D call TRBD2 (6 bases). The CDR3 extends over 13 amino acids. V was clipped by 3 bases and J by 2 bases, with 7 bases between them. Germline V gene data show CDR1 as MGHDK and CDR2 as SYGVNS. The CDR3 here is CASSEEGQETQYF. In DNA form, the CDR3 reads TGTGCCAGCAGTGAGGAGGGACAAGAGACCCAGTACTTC.

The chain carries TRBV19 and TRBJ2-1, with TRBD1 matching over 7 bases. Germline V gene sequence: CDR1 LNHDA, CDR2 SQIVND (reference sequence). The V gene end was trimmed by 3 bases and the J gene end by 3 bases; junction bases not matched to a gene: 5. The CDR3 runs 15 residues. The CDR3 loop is CASSISTGFYNEQFF. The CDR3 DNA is TGTGCCAGTAGTATTTCGACAGGGTTCTACAATGAGCAGTTCTTC.

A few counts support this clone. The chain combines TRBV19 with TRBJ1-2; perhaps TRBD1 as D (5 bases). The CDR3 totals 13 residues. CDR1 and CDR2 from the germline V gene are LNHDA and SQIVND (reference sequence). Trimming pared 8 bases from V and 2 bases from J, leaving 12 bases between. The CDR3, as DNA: TGTGCCAGTGGACACCGAAAGAACTATGGCTACACCTTC. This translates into CASGHRKNYGYTF.